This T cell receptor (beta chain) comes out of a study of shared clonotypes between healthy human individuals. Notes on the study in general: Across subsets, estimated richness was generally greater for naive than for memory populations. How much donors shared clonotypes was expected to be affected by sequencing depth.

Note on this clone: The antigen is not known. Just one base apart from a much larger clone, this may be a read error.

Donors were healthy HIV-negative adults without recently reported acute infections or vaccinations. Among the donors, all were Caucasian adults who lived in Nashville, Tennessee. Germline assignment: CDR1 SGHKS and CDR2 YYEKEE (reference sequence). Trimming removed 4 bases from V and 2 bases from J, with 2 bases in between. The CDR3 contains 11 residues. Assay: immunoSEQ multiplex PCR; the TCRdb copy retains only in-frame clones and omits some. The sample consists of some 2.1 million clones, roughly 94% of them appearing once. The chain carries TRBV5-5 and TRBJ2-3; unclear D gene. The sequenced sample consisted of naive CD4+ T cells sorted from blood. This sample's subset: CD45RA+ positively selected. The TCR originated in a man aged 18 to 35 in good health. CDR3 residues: CASSTTDTQYF. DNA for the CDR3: TGTGCCAGCAGCACCACAGATACGCAGTATTTT.